The 19 T cell receptor beta chains below were found in one sample sequenced in a study of blood T cells in healthy people across ages. Through a sample-barcoded 5' primer and a J-beta primer mix, a second PCR was run for roughly 7 to 12 cycles. TCRdb fed the 5' RACE reads into MiXCR, producing one record per CDR3 protein. The table records over a million distinct CDR3 sequences, under 30% of them present only once. The same specimen was also included in a second study, on T cells of mothers and their children.

Material for sequencing was blood. The receptors originated from a girl aged 2-10 years in good health.

The chain is built from TRBV4-1 and TRBJ2-4, with 9 bases matching TRBD1. J lost 1 base, V lost 3 bases, and 4 bases had no gene match. The CDR3 totals 16 residues. Germline-derived CDR1 and CDR2 are MGHRA and YSYEKL. As DNA, the CDR3 is TGCGCCAGCAGCCATGGACAGGGGACGGCCAAAAACATTCAGTACTTC. Protein: CASSHGQGTAKNIQYF.

The table lists this clonotype with a few counts. V is TRBV20-1 and J is TRBJ2-5; no reliable D call. The J call may be incorrect, as the DNA end agrees better with TRBJ2-7. The germline CDR1 and CDR2 sequences are DFQATT and SNEGSKA (reference sequence). This CDR3 region has 15 residues. CDR3 nucleotides: TGCAGTGCTAGATCCTATCAACAATCCTCCTACGAGCAGTACTTC. It codes for CSARSYQQSSYEQYF.

This clonotype was counted between two and nine times. The chain combines TRBV20-1 with TRBJ2-1, with TRBD2 matching 9 bases. The CDR3 length is 12 residues. With 5 bases clipped from V and 9 bases from J, the junction kept 5 bases outside the gene matches. From germline, CDR1 is DFQATT and CDR2 SNEGSKA (reference sequence). The CDR3 DNA follows: TGCAGTGCTGGGCGGGAGGGGGGTGAGCAGTTCTTC. Translated: CSAGREGGEQFF.

This clonotype was recorded a few times. V is TRBV7-9 and J is TRBJ1-2; D gene uncertain. The CDR3 contains 13 residues. The V end lost 3 bases, the J end lost 6 bases, and 11 bases lay between the germline ends. Per the germline V gene, CDR1 is SEHNR and CDR2 is FQNEAQ (reference sequence). CDR3 sequence (DNA): TGTGCCAGCAGCTTTTTGTCTGGGGATGGCTACACCTTC. Protein sequence: CASSFLSGDGYTF. The whole variable domain, remainder taken from reference TRBV7-9 and TRBJ1-2, is DTGVSQNPRHKITKRGQNVTFRCDPISEHNRLYWYRQTLGQGPEFLTYFQNEAQLEKSRLLSDRFSAERPKGSFSTLEIQRTEQGDSAMYLCASSFLSGDGYTFGSGTRLTVV.

This clonotype showed up just a few times. CDR3: CASSSIGGNYGYTF. For the CDR3, the DNA is TGTGCCAGCAGTAGTATCGGGGGGAACTATGGCTACACCTTC. This chain links TRBV12-3 or TRBV12-4 with TRBJ1-2, with a weak D call TRBD1 (5 bases). The germline V and J ends were trimmed by 5 bases and 2 bases, with 12 bases remaining between them. There are 14 residues in the CDR3.

The chain combines TRBV7-2 with TRBJ2-3; D call uncertain. CDR1 and CDR2 from the germline V gene are SGHTA and FQGNSA. The CDR3 contains 15 residues. V was cut by 5 bases and J by 2 bases, with 14 bases left in between. The CDR3 loop is CASSPPQVYTDTQYF. Here the CDR3 DNA reads TGTGCCAGCAGCCCCCCTCAGGTTTACACAGATACGCAGTATTTT. The full variable domain, with the rest looked up from reference TRBV7-2 and TRBJ2-3, is GAGVSQSPSNKVTEKGKDVELRCDPISGHTALYWYRQSLGQGLEFLIYFQGNSAPDKSGLPSDRFSAERTGGSVSTLTIQRTQQEDSAVYLCASSPPQVYTDTQYFGPGTRLTVL.

V usage is TRBV20-1 and J usage is TRBJ1-1; D gene uncertain. Germline CDR1 and CDR2: DFQATT and SNEGSKA (reference sequence). The CDR3 extends over 11 amino acids. Deletions cut 5 bases from V and 12 bases from J, with 16 bases between. The CDR3 nucleotides are TGCAGTGCTCCTGGACCCGCGGGGACTTTCTTT. Amino acids: CSAPGPAGTFF.

This chain links TRBV20-1 with TRBJ1-2; tentative D call: TRBD1 (5 bases). Germline V gene data show CDR1 as DFQATT and CDR2 as SNEGSKA (reference sequence). The CDR3 loop spans 15 amino acids. Deletions cut 2 bases from V and 4 bases from J, with 17 bases between. CDR3 residues: CSARSEGTGPYGYTF. In DNA, the CDR3 is TGCAGTGCTAGATCAGAGGGGACCGGCCCCTATGGCTACACCTTC.

This clonotype turned up a few times. The CDR3 coding sequence is TGTGCCAGCAGTGCTCCCCCGAACACCGGGGAGCTGTTTTTT. This translates into CASSAPPNTGELFF. V gene TRBV5-4 combines with J gene TRBJ2-2; the D is unclear. CDR3 length: 14 amino acids. V lost 5 bases and J 0 bases, leaving 8 bases between the germline ends. CDR1 is SGHNT, CDR2 YYREEE, per germline (reference sequence).

This clonotype has more than one count but fewer than ten. In nucleotides, the CDR3 is TGCAGTGCTAGAGCTGCCGGGGGGACCTACGGCGAGCAGTACTTC. Translation gives CSARAAGGTYGEQYF. The chain carries TRBV20-1 and TRBJ2-7, with 7 bases fitting TRBD2. CDR1 is DFQATT and CDR2 is SNEGSKA in the germline V gene (reference sequence). The CDR3 loop spans 15 amino acids. V lost 1 base, J lost 6 bases, and 12 bases stayed unmatched.

On this clonotype: At one end the junction does not follow the germline gene, possibly because of a read error. V and J are TRBV15 and TRBJ1-2; D gene unclear. The CDR3 is 15 residues long. Germline CDR1 LNHNV, CDR2 YYDKDF (reference sequence). CDR3 nucleotides: TGTGCCACCTGCAGAGAACTAGACCGATACTATGGCTACACCTTC. Translating gives CATCRELDRYYGYTF.

CDR3 nucleotides: TGTGCCAGCAGCCAATTTGCAACTAATGAAAAACTGTTTTTT. Amino acids: CASSQFATNEKLFF. V and J are TRBV14 and TRBJ1-4, with no clear D. Trimming took 2 bases from V and 0 from J, leaving 4 bases between them. The CDR3 is 14 amino acids. In germline, CDR1 is SGHDN, CDR2 FVKESK.

The CDR3: CAIGATGELFF. The CDR3 region has the DNA TGTGCCATCGGGGCAACCGGGGAGCTGTTTTTT. This sequence joins TRBV10-3 and TRBJ2-2, with TRBD1 as a possible D gene (5 bases). The V and J ends lost 8 bases and 5 bases respectively, with 6 bases between them. The CDR3 has 11 residues. The V gene's germline CDR1 is ENHRY and CDR2 SYGVKD.

This clonotype was picked up a small number of times. V and J are TRBV7-6 and TRBJ1-4; tentatively, D is TRBD1 (6 bases). The CDR3 consists of 19 residues. The germline V and J ends were trimmed by 1 base and 0 bases, with 18 bases remaining between them. Germline V gene data show CDR1 as SGHVS and CDR2 as FNYEAQ. CDR3 residues: CASSLEGHLIYPTNEKLFF. The CDR3 nucleotides read TGTGCCAGCAGCTTAGAGGGACACCTGATATATCCAACTAATGAAAAACTGTTTTTT.

This chain links TRBV7-8 with TRBJ2-3; D gene uncertain. The CDR3 totals 16 residues. The germline V gene encodes CDR1 SGHVS and CDR2 FQNEAQ. The V end lost 1 base, the J end lost 4 bases, and 15 bases lay between the germline ends. The CDR3 DNA is TGTGCCAGCAGCTTAGAAGGATTCAGATTCCCAGATACGCAGTATTTT. Translating it yields CASSLEGFRFPDTQYF.

This chain uses TRBV14 with TRBJ2-3; D is uncertain. CDR3 size: 12 residues. Germline V gives CDR1 SGHDN, CDR2 FVKESK. V was pared by 4 bases and J by 6 bases, with 8 bases between. The CDR3 here is CASSPTLDTQYF. CDR3 DNA: TGTGCCAGCAGCCCTACCCTGGATACGCAGTATTTT.

This sequence joins TRBV12-3 or TRBV12-4 and TRBJ1-1; D gene ambiguous. CDR3 length equals 13 residues. The V and J ends lost 4 bases and 3 bases respectively, with 9 bases between them. The CDR3 DNA follows: TGTGCCAGCAGTTCCGATATTTACACTGAAGCTTTCTTT. Its protein is CASSSDIYTEAFF.

This chain links TRBV24-1 with TRBJ2-5, with TRBD2 identical over 12 bases. CDR1 and CDR2 from the germline V gene are KGHDR and SFDVKD. The trim removed 3 bases at V and 0 bases at J, leaving 7 bases unmatched. This CDR3 has 18 residues. The CDR3 region has the DNA TGTGCCACCAGTGATGCCTGGACTAGCGGGAATTACCAAGAGACCCAGTACTTC. Translating gives CATSDAWTSGNYQETQYF.

This clonotype has just a few counts. The chain links TRBV6-1 to TRBJ2-5, with a tentative D call TRBD2 (5 bases). V lost 2 bases and J lost 5, with 6 bases in between. CDR1 and CDR2 from the germline V gene are MNHNS and SASEGT. This CDR3 spans 12 amino acids. The CDR3 spells CASSERRETQYF. The CDR3 coding sequence is TGTGCCAGCAGTGAACGGAGGGAGACCCAGTACTTC.